This TCR beta chain was recorded in a study of preoperative IRX-2 immunotherapy in early breast cancer. Stated treatment: preoperative locoregional IRX-2 cytokine immunotherapy. Patients received preoperative, locoregional IRX-2 cytokine immunotherapy in a phase Ib study. The CDR3 is made up of 14 amino acids. Per germline, CDR1 LNHNV and CDR2 YYDKDF (reference sequence). The ends were cut back, 4 bases at V and 2 bases at J, with 11 bases in the middle. The data were produced by immunoSEQ multiplex PCR, yet TCRdb's version contains in-frame clones alone and is incomplete. The table includes about 19,000 clones, around four fifths detected once.

The chain links TRBV15 to TRBJ2-5, with D maybe TRBD2 (6 bases). The receptor's source is a human donor with breast cancer. This material consisted of lymph node tissue, taken after IRX-2 immunotherapy. Here the CDR3 DNA reads TGTGCCACCAGCAAGGGGACTGGACAAGAGACCCAGTACTTC. This codes for CATSKGTGQETQYF.